The clone carrying this T cell receptor beta chain appeared a few times. The junction departs from germline at one end; a sequencing error may be responsible. Only in-frame clones appear in the TCRdb table, and some are missing; sequencing was by immunoSEQ multiplex PCR. The data show roughly 150,000 clones, with around 91% seen just once and roughly 15% held by the top ten. Per germline, CDR1 MNHEY and CDR2 SVGAGI. This CDR3 has 13 residues. The sample comes from a study of blood T cell repertoires in COVID-19. Study overall: The cDNA or gDNA used as material had been derived from T cells, B-cell-depleted T cells, or PBMCs.

The receptor's source is a woman in her 40s with acute or convalescent COVID-19. Sequenced input: peripheral blood. J is TRBJ1-6 and V is TRBV6-5; D uncertain. CDR3 nucleotides: TGTGCCAGCACTTACCAAAATAATTCACCCCTCCACTTT. This encodes CASTYQNNSPLHF.